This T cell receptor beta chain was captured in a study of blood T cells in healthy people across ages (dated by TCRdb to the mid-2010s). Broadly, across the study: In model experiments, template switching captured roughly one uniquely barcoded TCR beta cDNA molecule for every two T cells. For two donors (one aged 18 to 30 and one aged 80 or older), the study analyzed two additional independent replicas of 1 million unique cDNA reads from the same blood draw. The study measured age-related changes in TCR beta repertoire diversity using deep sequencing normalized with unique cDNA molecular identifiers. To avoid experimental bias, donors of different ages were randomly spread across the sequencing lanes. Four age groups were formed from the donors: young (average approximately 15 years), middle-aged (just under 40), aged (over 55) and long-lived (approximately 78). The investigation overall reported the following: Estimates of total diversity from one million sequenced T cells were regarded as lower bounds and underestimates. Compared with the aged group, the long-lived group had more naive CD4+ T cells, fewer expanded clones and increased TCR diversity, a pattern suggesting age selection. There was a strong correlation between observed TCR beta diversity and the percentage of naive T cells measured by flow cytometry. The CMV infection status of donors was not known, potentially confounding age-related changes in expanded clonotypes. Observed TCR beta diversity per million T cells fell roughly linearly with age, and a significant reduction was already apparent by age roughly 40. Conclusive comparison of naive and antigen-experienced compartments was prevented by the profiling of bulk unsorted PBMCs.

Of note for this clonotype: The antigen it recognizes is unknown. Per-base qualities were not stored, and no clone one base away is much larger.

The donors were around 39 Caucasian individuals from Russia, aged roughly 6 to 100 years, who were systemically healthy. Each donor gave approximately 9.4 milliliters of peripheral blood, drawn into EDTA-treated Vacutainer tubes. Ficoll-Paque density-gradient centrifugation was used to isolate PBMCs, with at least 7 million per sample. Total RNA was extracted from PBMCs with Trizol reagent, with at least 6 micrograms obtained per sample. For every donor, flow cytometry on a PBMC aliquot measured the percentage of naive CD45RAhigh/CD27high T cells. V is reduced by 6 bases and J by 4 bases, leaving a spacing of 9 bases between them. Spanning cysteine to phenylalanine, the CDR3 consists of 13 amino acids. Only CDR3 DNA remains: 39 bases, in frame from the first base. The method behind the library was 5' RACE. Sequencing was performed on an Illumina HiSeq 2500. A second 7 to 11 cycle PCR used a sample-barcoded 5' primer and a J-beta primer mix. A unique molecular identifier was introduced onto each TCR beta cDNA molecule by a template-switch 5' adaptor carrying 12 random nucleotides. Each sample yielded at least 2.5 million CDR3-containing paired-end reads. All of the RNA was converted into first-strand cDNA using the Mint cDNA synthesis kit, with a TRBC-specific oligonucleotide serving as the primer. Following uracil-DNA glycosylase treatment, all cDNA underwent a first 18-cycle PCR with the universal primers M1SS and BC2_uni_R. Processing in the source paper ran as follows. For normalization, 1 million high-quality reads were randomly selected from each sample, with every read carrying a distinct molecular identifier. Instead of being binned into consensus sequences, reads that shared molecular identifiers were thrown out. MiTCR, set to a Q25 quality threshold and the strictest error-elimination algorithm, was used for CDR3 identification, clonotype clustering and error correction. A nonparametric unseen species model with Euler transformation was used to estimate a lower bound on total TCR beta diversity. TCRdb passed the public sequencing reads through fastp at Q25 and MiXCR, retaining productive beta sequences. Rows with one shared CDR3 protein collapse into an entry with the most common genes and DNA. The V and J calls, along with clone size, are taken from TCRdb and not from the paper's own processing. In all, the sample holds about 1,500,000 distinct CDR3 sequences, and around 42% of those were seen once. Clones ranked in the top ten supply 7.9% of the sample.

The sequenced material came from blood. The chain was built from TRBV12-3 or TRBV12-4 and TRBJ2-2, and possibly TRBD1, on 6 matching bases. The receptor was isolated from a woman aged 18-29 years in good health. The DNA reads TGTGCCAGCAGCTGGACAGCCACCGGGGAGCTGTTTTTT. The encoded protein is CASSWTATGELFF.